This T cell receptor (beta chain) comes out of a study of shared clonotypes between healthy human individuals. The table came from immunoSEQ multiplex PCR; TCRdb's copy has only in-frame clones and leaves some out. The sample has some 380,000 clones; about 96% are singletons. The CDR3 is 12 residues long. Trimming removed 5 bases from V and 0 bases from J, with 3 bases in between. Germline values: CDR1 SGHNT, CDR2 YYREEE (reference sequence). This receptor was obtained from a man between 25 and 39 years old in good health. The J gene is TRBJ2-1, the V gene TRBV5-4, with D unresolved. Sequenced material: memory CD8+ T cells sorted from blood. Documented subset: CD45RO+ cells pooled with CCR7-negative TemRA cells. DNA of the CDR3: TGTGCCAGCAGGGGCTCCTACAATGAGCAGTTCTTC. Its translation is CASRGSYNEQFF.